This record covers a single T cell receptor beta chain. Its antigen is as yet unknown. The 5'RACE method, run with constant-segment primers, produced TCR alpha and TCR beta cDNA libraries (carrying sample barcodes and UMIs). TCRdb called the 5' RACE reads again in MiXCR, with one record for every CDR3 protein. The table lists around 300,000 distinct CDR3 sequences, about a sixth of them singletons. This record comes from a study of T-cell memory formation after mild COVID-19. Study results and limitations: SARS-CoV-2 specificity of second-wave clones peaking day 37 was unconfirmed. Balance between CD4 and CD8 was seen in clones contracting day 15 to 85, and a CD4+ lean was seen in later expanders. Mostly located in CM and EM were contracting CD4+ clones, with contracting CD8+ clones located in EMRA.

CDR1 SEHNR and CDR2 FQNEAQ come from the germline V gene (reference sequence). This CDR3 has 15 residues. With 3 bases clipped from V and 4 bases from J, the junction kept 3 bases outside the gene matches. Sequencing used PBMCs or a T cell subset sorted from them (not recorded which). The clonotype originates from a man aged 18 to 30 who had mild COVID-19 (a few samples of this study predate the infection). Cell type and time point are not known. This chain joins TRBV7-9 and TRBJ2-2, with 9 bases fitting TRBD1. Here the CDR3 reads CASSLRQGGTGELFF. DNA of the CDR3: TGTGCCAGCAGCTTGCGACAGGGGGGCACCGGGGAGCTGTTTTTT.